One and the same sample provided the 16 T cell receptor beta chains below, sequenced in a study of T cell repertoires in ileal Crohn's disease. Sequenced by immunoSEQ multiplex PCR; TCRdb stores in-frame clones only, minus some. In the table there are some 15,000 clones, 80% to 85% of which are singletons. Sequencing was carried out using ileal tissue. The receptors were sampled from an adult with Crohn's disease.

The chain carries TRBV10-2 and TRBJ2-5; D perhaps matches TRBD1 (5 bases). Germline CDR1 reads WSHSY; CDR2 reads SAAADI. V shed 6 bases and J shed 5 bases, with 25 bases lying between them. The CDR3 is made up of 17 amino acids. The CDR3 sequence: CASRFQPFLGDRETQYF. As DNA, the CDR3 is TGCGCCAGCAGGTTTCAGCCATTCCTAGGGGATCGGGAGACCCAGTACTTC.

The CDR3 protein is CASSVAGTGSGYTF. In nucleotides, the CDR3 is TGTGCCAGCAGCGTAGCTGGGACAGGGAGTGGCTACACCTTC. The chain is built from TRBV9 and TRBJ1-2; 9 positions match TRBD1. The CDR3 sequence is 14 residues long. The germline gives CDR1 SGDLS, CDR2 YYNGEE. J was trimmed by 7 bases and V by 0 bases; bases with no gene match: 4.

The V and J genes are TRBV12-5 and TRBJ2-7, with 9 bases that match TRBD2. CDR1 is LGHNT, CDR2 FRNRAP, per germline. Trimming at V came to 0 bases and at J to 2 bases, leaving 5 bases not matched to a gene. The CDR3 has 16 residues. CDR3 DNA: TGTGCTAGTGGTTTGGTAAGGCGGGGGGGCCCCTACGAGCAGTACTTC. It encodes CASGLVRRGGPYEQYF.

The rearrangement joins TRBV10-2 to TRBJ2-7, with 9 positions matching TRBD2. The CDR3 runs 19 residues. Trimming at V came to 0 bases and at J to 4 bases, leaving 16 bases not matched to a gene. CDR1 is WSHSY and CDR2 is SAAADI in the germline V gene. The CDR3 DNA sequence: TGCGCCAGCAGTGAGTCGTGGGTTAGGGCTAGCGGGAAGGGTTACGAGCAGTACTTC. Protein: CASSESWVRASGKGYEQYF.

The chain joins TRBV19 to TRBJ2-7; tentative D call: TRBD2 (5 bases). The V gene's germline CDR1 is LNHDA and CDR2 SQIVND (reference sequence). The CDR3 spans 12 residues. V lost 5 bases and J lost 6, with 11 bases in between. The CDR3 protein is CASSFSEGEQYF. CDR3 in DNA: TGTGCCAGTAGTTTCAGTGAGGGCGAGCAGTACTTC.

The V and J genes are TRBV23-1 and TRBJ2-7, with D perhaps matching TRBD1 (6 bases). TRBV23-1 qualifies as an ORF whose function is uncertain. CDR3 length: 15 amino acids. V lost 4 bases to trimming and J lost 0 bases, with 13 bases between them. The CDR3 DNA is TGCGCCAGCAGTCGACCCGACAGGAGCTCCTACGAGCAGTACTTC. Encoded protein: CASSRPDRSSYEQYF.

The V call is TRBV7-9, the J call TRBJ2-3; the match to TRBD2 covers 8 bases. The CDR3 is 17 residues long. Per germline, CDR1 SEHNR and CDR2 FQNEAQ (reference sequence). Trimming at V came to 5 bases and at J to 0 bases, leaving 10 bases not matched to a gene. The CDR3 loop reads CASSPATSVTSTDTQYF. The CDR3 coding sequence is TGTGCCAGCAGCCCCGCGACTAGCGTAACTAGCACAGATACGCAGTATTTT.

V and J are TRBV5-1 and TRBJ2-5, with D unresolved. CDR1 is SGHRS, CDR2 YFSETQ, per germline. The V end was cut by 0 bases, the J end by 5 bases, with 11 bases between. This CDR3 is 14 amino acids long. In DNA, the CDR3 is TGCGCCAGCAGCTTGGGGCAGTTCATGGAGACCCAGTACTTC. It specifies CASSLGQFMETQYF.

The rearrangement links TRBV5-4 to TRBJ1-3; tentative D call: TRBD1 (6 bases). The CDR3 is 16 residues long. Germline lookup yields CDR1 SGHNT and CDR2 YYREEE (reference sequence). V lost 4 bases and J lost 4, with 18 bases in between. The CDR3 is CASSRADRIGGNTIYF. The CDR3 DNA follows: TGTGCCAGCAGCAGGGCCGACAGGATTGGGGGAAACACCATATATTTT.

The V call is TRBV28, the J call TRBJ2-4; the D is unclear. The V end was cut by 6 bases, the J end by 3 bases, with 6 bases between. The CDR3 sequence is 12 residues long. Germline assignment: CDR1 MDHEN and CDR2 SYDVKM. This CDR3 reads CASSPFKNIQYF. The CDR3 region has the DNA TGTGCCAGCAGCCCCTTCAAAAACATTCAGTACTTC.

In nucleotides, the CDR3 is TGTGCCAGCAGTTACGATAGGGGTAATGAGCAGTTCTTC. Translated: CASSYDRGNEQFF. V usage is TRBV6-5 and J usage is TRBJ2-1, with a weak D call TRBD1 (5 bases). This CDR3 region has 13 residues. CDR1 and CDR2 (germline): MNHEY, SVGAGI. V was shortened by 2 bases and J by 7 bases, with 9 bases between the two germline ends.

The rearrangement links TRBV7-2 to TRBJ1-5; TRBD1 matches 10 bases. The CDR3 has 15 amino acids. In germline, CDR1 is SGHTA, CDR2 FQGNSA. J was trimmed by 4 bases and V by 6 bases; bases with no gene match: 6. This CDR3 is CASSPGQGVNQPQHF. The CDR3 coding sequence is TGTGCCAGCAGTCCTGGACAGGGGGTAAATCAGCCCCAGCATTTT.

CDR3 DNA: TGTGCCAGCAGCTTAGTTTTCGGGACAGGGGAGGATCAGCCCCAGCATTTT. This translates into CASSLVFGTGEDQPQHF. V gene TRBV7-8 combines with J gene TRBJ1-5; 10 nucleotides align to TRBD1. Germline V gene data show CDR1 as SGHVS and CDR2 as FQNEAQ. The CDR3 length is 17 residues. J lost 5 bases, V lost 1 base, and 8 bases had no gene match.

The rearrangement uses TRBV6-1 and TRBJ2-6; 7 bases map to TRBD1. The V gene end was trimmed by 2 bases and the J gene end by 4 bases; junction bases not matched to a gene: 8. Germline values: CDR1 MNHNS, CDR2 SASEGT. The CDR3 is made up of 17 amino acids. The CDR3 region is CASSERTGPSGANVLTF. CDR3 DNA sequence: TGTGCCAGCAGTGAACGGACAGGACCTAGCGGGGCCAACGTCCTGACTTTC.

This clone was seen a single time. CDR3 coding DNA: TGCGCCAGCAGCCTTGGACAGGGGGGGTCCAACTATGGCTACACCTTC. The encoded protein is CASSLGQGGSNYGYTF. The chain employs TRBV5-1 and TRBJ1-2; 10 bases map to TRBD1. Germline-derived CDR1 and CDR2 are SGHRS and YFSETQ. This CDR3 has 16 residues. The trim removed 4 bases at V and 2 bases at J, leaving 8 bases unmatched.

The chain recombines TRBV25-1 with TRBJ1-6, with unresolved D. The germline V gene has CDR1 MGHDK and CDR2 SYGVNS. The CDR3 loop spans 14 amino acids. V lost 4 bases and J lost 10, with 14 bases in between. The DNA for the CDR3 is TGTGCCAGCAGTGGAGGGCGAAAGAAATCACCCCTCCACTTT. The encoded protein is CASSGGRKKSPLHF.